Following are 6 T cell receptor beta chains from one sample sequenced in a study of circulating and synovial CD4+ cells in juvenile arthritis. Method: immunoSEQ multiplex PCR; TCRdb's copy keeps in-frame clones and lacks some. The data contain 30,000 to 40,000 clones, around 95% of them singletons. Material: CD4+ T cells from blood. These receptors came from a human donor with juvenile idiopathic arthritis.

In this sample, this clone turned up once. CDR3 sequence (DNA): TGCGCCAGCAGCCAAGCACTAGCGGGAGGGCCGGTCGGGGAGCTGTTTTTT. Amino acid sequence: CASSQALAGGPVGELFF. The J gene is TRBJ2-2, the V gene TRBV4-1, with 13 positions matching TRBD2. Germline loops: CDR1 MGHRA, CDR2 YSYEKL. V dropped 1 base and J dropped 7; count of bases not matched to a gene: 6. The CDR3 extends over 17 amino acids.

The chain combines TRBV7-8 with TRBJ1-2, with a possible D match to TRBD1 (6 bases). Germline CDR1 is SGHVS and CDR2 is FQNEAQ. V lost 5 bases and J lost 8, with 24 bases in between. The CDR3 contains 16 residues. The CDR3 loop is CASSVKSGTLTGGYTF. In nucleotides, the CDR3 is TGTGCCAGCAGCGTCAAATCCGGGACACTCACAGGGGGCTACACCTTC.

The genes are TRBV23-1 and TRBJ2-5; 10 bases match TRBD1. TRBV23-1 is recorded as an ORF, its role being uncertain. The length of the CDR3 is 13 residues. With V trimmed by 4 bases and J by 14 bases, 10 bases remained unmatched. The CDR3 sequence: CASSLGQGSQGYF. CDR3 bases: TGCGCCAGCAGTCTGGGACAGGGGAGTCAAGGCTACTTC.

The chain links TRBV19 to TRBJ2-5; 8 bases agree with TRBD1. The CDR3 runs to 16 residues. Germline V gene data show CDR1 as LNHDA and CDR2 as SQIVND (reference sequence). V lost 9 bases, J lost 5 bases, and 17 bases stayed unmatched. Here the CDR3 reads CARGSKGRGLMETQYF. The DNA for the CDR3 is TGTGCCAGAGGCTCAAAGGGCAGGGGGCTTATGGAGACCCAGTACTTC.

V and J are TRBV25-1 and TRBJ1-3; D ambiguous. V lost 4 bases to trimming and J lost 0 bases, with 13 bases between them. The CDR3 totals 16 residues. Germline V lookup: CDR1 MGHDK, CDR2 SYGVNS. CDR3 region: CASSGSLVSSGNTIYF. The CDR3 nucleotides read TGTGCCAGCAGTGGTTCCCTCGTATCCTCTGGAAACACCATATATTTT.

The chain has TRBV7-6 and TRBJ2-2; weak D call: TRBD2 (5 bases). V lost 11 bases to trimming and J lost 1 base, with 17 bases between them. The CDR3 has 15 amino acids. CDR1 SGHVS and CDR2 FNYEAQ come from the germline V gene. CDR3: CASGLSGVNTGELFF. CDR3 bases: TGTGCCTCCGGCCTATCCGGGGTGAACACCGGGGAGCTGTTTTTT.